These 30 T cell receptor beta chains originate from one sample sequenced in a study of blood T cells in healthy people across ages. A second PCR, run for 7 to 11 cycles, used a sample-barcoded 5' primer plus a J-beta primer mix. MiXCR, run by TCRdb on the 5' RACE reads, gives a single entry per CDR3 protein. The data show hundreds of thousands of distinct CDR3 sequences, around 50% seen once. The sequenced sample consisted of blood. These receptors all stem from an elderly woman in good health.

In this sample, this clonotype turned up once. The chain links TRBV27 to TRBJ1-2; D remains unclear. The CDR3 has 13 residues. The ends were cut back, 3 bases at V and 8 bases at J, with 13 bases in the middle. CDR1 and CDR2 (germline): MNHEY, SMNVEV (reference sequence). CDR3: CASSFTLGSGYTF. For the CDR3, the DNA is TGTGCCAGCAGTTTCACTTTGGGAAGCGGCTACACCTTC.

The chain has TRBV28 and TRBJ1-2; no clear D gene. In germline, CDR1 is MDHEN, CDR2 SYDVKM. The CDR3 sequence is 14 residues long. V was shortened by 7 bases and J by 5 bases, with 17 bases between the two germline ends. The CDR3 sequence: CASISRSRSYGYTF. CDR3 nucleotides: TGTGCCAGCATCTCCCGTAGTCGGAGTTATGGCTACACCTTC.

V is TRBV27 and J is TRBJ2-5, with a tentative D call TRBD1 (7 bases). V was pared by 2 bases and J by 2 bases, with 18 bases between. This CDR3 region has 17 residues. Germline-derived CDR1 and CDR2 are MNHEY and SMNVEV (reference sequence). DNA for the CDR3: TGTGCCAGCAGTTTAGGAGGGGGCCCTACCAATCAAGAGACCCAGTACTTC. Residues: CASSLGGGPTNQETQYF.

This clonotype was seen just once. A much more abundant neighbour one base away suggests this may be a read error. The gene calls are TRBV6-5 and TRBJ2-1, with unresolved D. The J call is in doubt because the DNA end fits TRBJ2-7 better. This CDR3 spans 15 amino acids. CDR1 is MNHEY and CDR2 is SVGAGI in the germline V gene. CDR3 protein: CASSYRRSSYNEQYF. The DNA of the CDR3 is TGTGCCAGCAGTTACCGGAGAAGCTCCTACAATGAGCAGTACTTC.

The chain recombines TRBV5-1 with TRBJ2-2; the match to TRBD1 covers 7 bases. Germline CDR1 is SGHRS and CDR2 is YFSETQ. This CDR3 spans 16 amino acids. Trimming cost V 3 bases and J 1 base; bases outside gene matches: 6. This CDR3 is CASSWNTGVNTGELFF. CDR3 in DNA: TGCGCCAGCAGCTGGAACACAGGGGTGAACACCGGGGAGCTGTTTTTT.

This clonotype has a handful of counts. V gene TRBV21-1 combines with J gene TRBJ1-5. TRBV21-1 is assigned pseudogene status. The CDR3 extends over 12 amino acids. The CDR3 DNA follows: TGTGCCAGCAAAGGCGGCAATCAGCCCCAGCATTTT. It is translated as CASKGGNQPQHF.

The chain has TRBV14 and TRBJ1-5; unclear D gene. V lost 3 bases and J 10 bases, leaving 13 bases between the germline ends. This CDR3 has 13 amino acids. Germline CDR1 and CDR2: SGHDN and FVKESK. In DNA, the CDR3 is TGTGCCAGCAGCCACCTGGACCGCGGCCCCCAGCATTTT. Protein product: CASSHLDRGPQHF.

This clonotype was seen at least ten times. The chain uses TRBV3-1 and TRBJ2-1; no reliable D call. CDR1 LGHDT and CDR2 YNNKEL come from the germline V gene (reference sequence). V was shortened by 7 bases and J by 9 bases, with 16 bases between the two germline ends. This CDR3 region has 13 residues. The DNA of the CDR3 is TGTGCCAGCACCCCCCGGTACGATGCTGAGCAGTTCTTC. Its protein is CASTPRYDAEQFF.

This clonotype came up many times. This rearrangement joins TRBV29-1 to TRBJ2-5, with D possibly being TRBD1 or TRBD2 (5 bases each). Germline CDR1 reads SQVTM; CDR2 reads ANQGSEA. Deletions cut 0 bases from V and 5 bases from J, with 10 bases between. This CDR3 region has 13 residues. In DNA, the CDR3 is TGCAGCGTTGAAGATCCAAGGGACGAGACCCAGTACTTC. Encoded protein: CSVEDPRDETQYF.

This chain connects TRBV4-1 to TRBJ2-5; no firm D call. The tail of the sequence fits TRBJ2-7 better, so the J call may be wrong. This CDR3 has 13 amino acids. The V gene's germline CDR1 is MGHRA and CDR2 YSYEKL. In DNA form, the CDR3 reads TGCGCCAGCAGCCAAGGCCAGGACTACGAGCAGTACTTC. Translation gives CASSQGQDYEQYF.

This clonotype was seen once. The chain recombines TRBV6-1 with TRBJ1-6; D is unclear. V was cut by 4 bases and J by 15 bases, with 10 bases left in between. This CDR3 has 11 amino acids. Germline V lookup: CDR1 MNHNS, CDR2 SASEGT. CDR3 DNA: TGTGCCAGCAGTGGATCATTGAACCTCCACTTT. Amino acid sequence: CASSGSLNLHF.

This clonotype is a singleton in its sample. Germline and junction disagree at one end, which may indicate a read error. The chain combines TRBV7-9 with TRBJ1-6; 9 nucleotides align to TRBD1. The CDR3 covers 14 residues. The germline V gene encodes CDR1 SEHNR and CDR2 FQNEAQ (reference sequence). The CDR3 nucleotides read TGTGTCAGCAGCTTAGGACAGGGGAATTCACCCCTCCACTTT. Its translation: CVSSLGQGNSPLHF.

This clonotype is a singleton in its sample. A much larger clonotype is one base distant, so this may be a read error. The J gene is TRBJ2-5, the V gene TRBV3-1, with D perhaps matching TRBD1 or TRBD2 (5 bases each). The ends were cut back, 0 bases at V and 9 bases at J, with 14 bases in the middle. The CDR3 contains 14 residues. Germline V gene lookup returns CDR1 LGHDT and CDR2 YNNKEL (reference sequence). In DNA, the CDR3 is TGTGCCAGCAGCCAAGAGGCTAACGGGGCGTCCCAGTACTTC. Translated, it gives CASSQEANGASQYF.

V is TRBV6-1 and J is TRBJ1-5; D remains unclear. The ends were cut back, 3 bases at V and 7 bases at J, with 10 bases in the middle. CDR3 length: 13 residues. Germline CDR1 is MNHNS and CDR2 is SASEGT. The CDR3: CASSEFREQPQHF. CDR3 coding DNA: TGTGCCAGCAGTGAGTTCCGGGAGCAGCCCCAGCATTTT.

The genes are TRBV20-1 and TRBJ2-5; tentative D call: TRBD2 (6 bases). The CDR3 is 11 residues long. The germline CDR1 and CDR2 sequences are DFQATT and SNEGSKA (reference sequence). Here the CDR3 DNA reads TGCACGGGGGAGGTCAAAGAGACCCAGTACTTC. Amino acid sequence: CTGEVKETQYF.

This clonotype has only a few counts. The chain links TRBV15 to TRBJ2-7; 7 bases match TRBD1. CDR3 size: 14 residues. The germline V gene encodes CDR1 LNHNV and CDR2 YYDKDF (reference sequence). After removal of 5 bases from V and 5 bases from J, the junction contained 9 bases not matched to a gene. This CDR3 reads CATSVRGGSDEQYF. CDR3 bases: TGTGCCACCAGCGTTCGAGGGGGCTCTGACGAGCAGTACTTC. Full variable domain (outside the CDR3, taken from reference TRBV15 and TRBJ2-7): DAMVIQNPRYQVTQFGKPVTLSCSQTLNHNVMYWYQQKSSQAPKLLFHYYDKDFNNEADTPDNFQSRRPNTSFCFLDIRSPGLGDTAMYLCATSVRGGSDEQYFGPGTRLTVT.

Concerning this clonotype: A much bigger clone sits one base away, suggesting this may be a read error. V usage is TRBV6-4 and J usage is TRBJ1-1; D uncertain. Germline lookup yields CDR1 MRHNA and CDR2 SNTAGT. Trimming cost V 11 bases and J 0 bases, with 16 bases left between them. CDR3 size: 14 residues. The CDR3 spells CAGKDHSMNTEAFF. CDR3 in DNA: TGTGCCGGCAAAGATCACAGTATGAACACTGAAGCTTTCTTT.

In regard to this clonotype: It may be a read error: a sequence one base away is much more abundant. V gene TRBV5-1 combines with J gene TRBJ1-4; D is possibly TRBD1 (5 bases). This CDR3 comprises 14 residues. CDR1 is SGHRS and CDR2 is YFSETQ in the germline V gene. CDR3 DNA: TGCGCCAACAGCCAAAACCCGGGGGATGAAAAACTGTTTTTT. Translation gives CANSQNPGDEKLFF. Full variable domain (remainder filled in from reference TRBV5-1 and TRBJ1-4): KAGVTQTPRYLIKTRGQQVTLSCSPISGHRSVSWYQQTPGQGLQFLFEYFSETQRNKGNFPGRFSGRQFSNSRSEMNVSTLELGDSALYLCANSQNPGDEKLFFGSGTQLSVL.

On this clonotype itself: A clone one base away is much larger, so this may be a read error. The chain carries TRBV12-3 or TRBV12-4 and TRBJ1-2, with TRBD1 as a possible D gene (5 bases). Trimming stripped 1 base from V and 6 bases from J, with 12 bases between. The CDR3 covers 14 residues. CDR3 amino acids: CASSLVGGFDGYTF. For the CDR3, the DNA is TGTGCCAGCAGTTTAGTTGGGGGGTTCGATGGCTACACCTTC.

The chain links TRBV6-6 to TRBJ2-3; D is undetermined. The V end was cut by 3 bases, the J end by 3 bases, with 4 bases between. CDR1 and CDR2 from the germline V gene are MNHNY and SVGAGI (reference sequence). The CDR3 runs 12 residues. CDR3 region: CASSYQTDTQYF. In DNA, the CDR3 is TGTGCCAGCAGTTATCAGACAGATACGCAGTATTTT.

This rearrangement joins TRBV4-2 to TRBJ1-1; possibly TRBD1 for D (6 bases). From germline, CDR1 is LGHNA and CDR2 YNFKEQ. The CDR3 length is 16 residues. Trimming removed 6 bases at V and 1 base at J, with 18 bases between. Here the CDR3 reads CASSPQILGGNTEAFF. Written as DNA, the CDR3 is TGTGCCAGCAGTCCCCAAATCCTAGGGGGGAACACTGAAGCTTTCTTT.

The rearrangement links TRBV4-2 to TRBJ2-1; 9 bases line up with TRBD2. The CDR3 covers 16 residues. The germline V gene has CDR1 LGHNA and CDR2 YNFKEQ. V was pared by 2 bases and J by 8 bases, with 10 bases of the junction left unmatched. The CDR3 nucleotides read TGTGCCAGCAGCCAATCGGCGGGGGGGATCTCAGATGAGCAGTTCTTC. Translated, it gives CASSQSAGGISDEQFF.

This clonotype turned up a few times. The V call is TRBV28, the J call TRBJ2-3, with 11 bases that match TRBD1. CDR3 size: 20 residues. Germline CDR1 and CDR2: MDHEN and SYDVKM. With 4 bases clipped from V and 2 bases from J, the junction kept 17 bases outside the gene matches. Here the CDR3 reads CASSSWTGGGRLGFTDTQYF. CDR3 nucleotide sequence: TGTGCCAGCAGTTCTTGGACAGGGGGCGGCCGCTTGGGTTTCACAGATACGCAGTATTTT.

This clonotype was recorded a few times. The V call is TRBV20-1, the J call TRBJ1-1; D ambiguous. CDR3 size: 16 residues. Germline assignment: CDR1 DFQATT and CDR2 SNEGSKA (reference sequence). Between the trimmed V and J ends, which lost 2 bases and 0 bases, there was a span of 16 bases. CDR3 sequence: CSARRLGYFMNTEAFF. CDR3 nucleotide sequence: TGCAGTGCTAGACGGCTAGGGTACTTCATGAACACTGAAGCTTTCTTT.

Of note for this clonotype: This may be a read error: a much more frequent sequence differs by one nucleotide. The CDR3 protein is CSAPRGGMTDMQYF. CDR3 nucleotides: TGCAGTGCTCCAAGGGGGGGGATGACAGATATGCAGTATTTT. The V call is TRBV20-1, the J call TRBJ2-3; a possible D gene is TRBD2 (7 bases). The germline V gene encodes CDR1 DFQATT and CDR2 SNEGSKA (reference sequence). The CDR3 consists of 14 residues.

The J gene is TRBJ2-7, the V gene TRBV4-3, with D unclear. V gave up 3 bases and J gave up 3 bases, with 21 bases separating them. The CDR3 covers 17 residues. CDR1 and CDR2 from the germline V gene are LGHNA and YSLEER. Here the CDR3 reads CASSQVRRRDSFYEQYF. The CDR3 DNA reads as TGCGCCAGCAGCCAGGTAAGACGAAGAGATAGCTTCTACGAGCAGTACTTC.

Ten or more counts support this clonotype. The V and J genes are TRBV6-5 and TRBJ2-5, with D tentatively TRBD2 (5 bases). This CDR3 is built from 13 residues. Germline CDR1 MNHEY, CDR2 SVGAGI. Trimming stripped 2 bases from V and 13 bases from J, with 17 bases between. For the CDR3, the DNA is TGTGCCAGCAGTTACGGGCTCAGCGGCTCCACGTACTTC. Its translation: CASSYGLSGSTYF.

The chain links TRBV21-1 to TRBJ2-2. TRBV21-1 is annotated as a pseudogene. The CDR3 totals 15 residues. The chain's CDR3 is CASIRRDLGSGELFF. The CDR3 DNA reads TGTGCCAGCATCCGTAGGGATCTCGGATCCGGGGAGCTGTTTTTT.

The V call is TRBV7-2, the J call TRBJ2-3; TRBD2 matches 8 bases. The germline V gene has CDR1 SGHTA and CDR2 FQGNSA. The CDR3 has 14 amino acids. V lost 5 bases and J lost 14; bases outside the gene matches: 15. CDR3 in DNA: TGTGCCAGCAGCCCGGGACTAGGATCCGATACGTGGTATTTT. As protein: CASSPGLGSDTWYF. The full variable domain, with the rest looked up from reference TRBV7-2 and TRBJ2-3, is GAGVSQSPSNKVTEKGKDVELRCDPISGHTALYWYRQSLGQGLEFLIYFQGNSAPDKSGLPSDRFSAERTGGSVSTLTIQRTQQEDSAVYLCASSPGLGSDTWYFGPGTRLTVL.

This chain links TRBV10-3 with TRBJ2-7; tentative D call: TRBD2 (6 bases). The J call is doubtful: the DNA matches TRBJ2-5 better. CDR3 length: 16 residues. Germline V gene lookup returns CDR1 ENHRY and CDR2 SYGVKD. DNA for the CDR3: TGTGCCATCAGTGAAGGCGATCGGGGGACGGGGGAGACCCAGTACTTC. Translated: CAISEGDRGTGETQYF.